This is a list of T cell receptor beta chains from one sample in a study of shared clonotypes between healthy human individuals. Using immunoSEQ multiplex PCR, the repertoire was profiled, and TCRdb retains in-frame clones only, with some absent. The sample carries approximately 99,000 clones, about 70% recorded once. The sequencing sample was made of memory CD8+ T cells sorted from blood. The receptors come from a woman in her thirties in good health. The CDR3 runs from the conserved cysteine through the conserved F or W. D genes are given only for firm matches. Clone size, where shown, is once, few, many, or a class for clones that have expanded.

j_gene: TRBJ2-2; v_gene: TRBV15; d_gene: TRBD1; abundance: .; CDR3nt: TGTGCCACCAGCACCTCCGGGACAGGGGTACCCGGGGAGCTGTTTTTT; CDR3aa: CATSTSGTGVPGELFF
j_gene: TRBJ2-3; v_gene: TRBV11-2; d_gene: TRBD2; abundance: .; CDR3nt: TGTGCCAGCAGCTTAGGGGGTATGGGAGGGGCAGATACGCAGTATTTT; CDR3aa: CASSLGGMGGADTQYF
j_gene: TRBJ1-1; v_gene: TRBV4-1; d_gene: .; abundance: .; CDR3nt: TGCGCCAGCAGCCGTCTTTTAGGGATCAACACTGAAGCTTTCTTT; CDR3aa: CASSRLLGINTEAFF
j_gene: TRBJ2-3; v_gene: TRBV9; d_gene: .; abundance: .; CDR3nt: TGTGCCAGCAGCGCCCCGGGACTTCGGATCTGGGATACGCAGTATTTT; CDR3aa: CASSAPGLRIWDTQYF
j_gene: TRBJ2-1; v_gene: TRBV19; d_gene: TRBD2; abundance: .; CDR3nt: TGTGCCAGTAGTATGACTAGCGGGGAGGGGGTCTTC; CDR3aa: CASSMTSGEGVF
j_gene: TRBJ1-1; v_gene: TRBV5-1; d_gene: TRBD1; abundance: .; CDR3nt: TGCGCCAGCAGCTTGTCAGACAGGGGGTCTGAAGCTTTCTTT; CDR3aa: CASSLSDRGSEAFF
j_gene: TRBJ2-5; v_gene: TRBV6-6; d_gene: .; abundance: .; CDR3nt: TGTGCCAGCAGTTACGGGTGGGGGGCTGAAGCCCAGTACTTC; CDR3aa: CASSYGWGAEAQYF
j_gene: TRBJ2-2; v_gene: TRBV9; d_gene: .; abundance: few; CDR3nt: TGTGCCAGCAGCGTAGGTGGTAGCGGAACCGGGGAGCTGTTTTTT; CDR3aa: CASSVGGSGTGELFF
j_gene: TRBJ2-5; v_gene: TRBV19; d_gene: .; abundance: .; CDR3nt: TGTGCCAGTAGGTCAGGGGTTGAGCAGTACTTC; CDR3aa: CASRSGVEQYF
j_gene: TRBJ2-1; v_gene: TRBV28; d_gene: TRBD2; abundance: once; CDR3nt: TGTGCCAGCGAACCGGGAGGCGGACTGTACAATGAGCAGTTCTTC; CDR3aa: CASEPGGGLYNEQFF
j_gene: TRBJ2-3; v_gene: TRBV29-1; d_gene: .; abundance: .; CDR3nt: TGCAGCGTTCACGGGGGATTGGGAGATACGCAGTATTTT; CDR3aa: CSVHGGLGDTQYF
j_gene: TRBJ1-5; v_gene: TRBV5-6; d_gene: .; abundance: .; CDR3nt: TGTGCCAGCAGCGTCGGGGGGAATAATCAGCCCCAGCATTTT; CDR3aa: CASSVGGNNQPQHF
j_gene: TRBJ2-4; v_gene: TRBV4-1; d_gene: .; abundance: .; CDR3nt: TGCGCCAGCAGCCAAGTCGGTGTAGCGCGAGCCAAAAACATTCAGTACTTC; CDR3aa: CASSQVGVARAKNIQYF
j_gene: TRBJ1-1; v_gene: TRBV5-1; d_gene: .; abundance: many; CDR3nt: TGCGCCAGCATGGGTCTGATGAACACTGAAGCTTTCTTT; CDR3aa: CASMGLMNTEAFF
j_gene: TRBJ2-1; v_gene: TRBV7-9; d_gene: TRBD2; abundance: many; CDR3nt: TGTGCCAGCAGCCCGGGACTAGCGCCCTACAATGAGCAGTTCTTC; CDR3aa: CASSPGLAPYNEQFF
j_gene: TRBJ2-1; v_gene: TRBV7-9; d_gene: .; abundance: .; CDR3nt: TGTGCCAGCAGCTTGCACCCAGGGTCCGGGTTCTTC; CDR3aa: CASSLHPGSGFF
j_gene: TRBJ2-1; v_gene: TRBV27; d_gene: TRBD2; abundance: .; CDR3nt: TGTGCCAGCAGTCGCGGCGGGACTACGTGGGGGACCATGCACGATGAGCAGTTCTTC; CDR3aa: CASSRGGTTWGTMHDEQFF
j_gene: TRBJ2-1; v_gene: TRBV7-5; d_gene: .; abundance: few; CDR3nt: TGTGTCAGAAGCCGGACTAGCGGGAACTATAGGGGATACAATGAGCAGTTCTTC; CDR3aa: CVRSRTSGNYRGYNEQFF
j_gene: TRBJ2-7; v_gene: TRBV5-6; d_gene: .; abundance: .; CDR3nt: TGTGCCAGCAGCTTGGCGGCCGACCCAGCATACGAGCAGTACTTC; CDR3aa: CASSLAADPAYEQYF
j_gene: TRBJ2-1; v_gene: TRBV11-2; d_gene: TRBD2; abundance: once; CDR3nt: TGTGCCAGCAGCCATTTTAGATGGGCGGGAGAATACAATGAGCAGTTCTTC; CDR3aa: CASSHFRWAGEYNEQFF
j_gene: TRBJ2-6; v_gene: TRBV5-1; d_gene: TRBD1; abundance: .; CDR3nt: TGCGCCAGCAGCTTGGTTGCAGGGGGCTCTGGGGCCAACGTCCTGACTTTC; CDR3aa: CASSLVAGGSGANVLTF
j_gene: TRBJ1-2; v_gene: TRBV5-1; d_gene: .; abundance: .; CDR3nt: TGCGCCAGCAGTTTGGAGTGGGCTAACTATGGCTACACCTTC; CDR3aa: CASSLEWANYGYTF